The 29 T cell receptor beta chains presented below share a single source sample, sequenced in a study of blood T cell repertoires in COVID-19. Clones were read by immunoSEQ multiplex PCR, and TCRdb kept only the in-frame ones, dropping some. Found here are fewer than 700,000 clones, about 89% of them singletons; the top ten hold 7.5% to 9%. What was sequenced was peripheral blood. All receptors come from a woman in her forties or fifties with COVID-19, enrolled during active disease.

This clone was detected only once. This chain joins TRBV6-5 and TRBJ2-7, with 7 bases identical to TRBD2. The J segment lost 6 bases and the V segment lost 2 bases, leaving 4 bases of the junction unmatched. Germline V gives CDR1 MNHEY, CDR2 SVGAGI. The CDR3 consists of 13 residues. CDR3 bases: TGTGCCAGCAGTTACCGGACGGGAGGCGAGCAGTACTTC. Translated: CASSYRTGGEQYF.

The rearrangement uses TRBV4-1 and TRBJ2-5; the match to TRBD1 covers 7 bases. This CDR3 has 16 amino acids. The V and J ends lost 0 bases and 5 bases, in that order; junction bases with no gene match: 9. The germline CDR1 and CDR2 sequences are MGHRA and YSYEKL. In nucleotides, the CDR3 is TGCGCCAGCAGCCAAGAGTCCGGGACAGTTTGGGAGACCCAGTACTTC. Protein sequence: CASSQESGTVWETQYF.

V is TRBV30 and J is TRBJ1-2, with TRBD1 matching over 7 bases. V lost 4 bases to trimming and J lost 4 bases; unmatched junction nucleotides: 9. The CDR3 consists of 14 residues. CDR1 and CDR2 (germline): GTSNPN, SVGIG (reference sequence). The CDR3 bases are TGTGCCTGGAAACAGGGGTATAGCAGCTATGGCTACACCTTC. Amino acids: CAWKQGYSSYGYTF.

The chain combines TRBV4-1 with TRBJ2-3, with TRBD2 matching 9 bases. Germline lookup yields CDR1 MGHRA and CDR2 YSYEKL. The CDR3 consists of 19 residues. The trim removed 0 bases at V and 4 bases at J, leaving 14 bases unmatched. CDR3 loop: CASSQEVNLVASGADTQYF. CDR3 nucleotide sequence: TGCGCCAGCAGCCAAGAAGTGAATTTGGTGGCTAGCGGGGCAGATACGCAGTATTTT.

This clone was recorded once. The chain has TRBV19 and TRBJ2-2; 7 positions match TRBD2. The length of the CDR3 is 16 residues. In germline, CDR1 is LNHDA, CDR2 SQIVND (reference sequence). V gave up 1 base and J gave up 6 bases; unmatched junction bases: 8. The CDR3 DNA sequence: TGTGCCAGTAGTATAGTAGGTGGCGGGGGAGCCGGGGAGCTGTTTTTT. It yields the protein CASSIVGGGGAGELFF.

This rearrangement joins TRBV12-5 to TRBJ2-3; TRBD2 matches 8 bases. The V segment lost 1 base and the J segment 4 bases; nucleotides outside the gene matches: 4. CDR3 length: 15 residues. Per germline, CDR1 LGHNT and CDR2 FRNRAP. The CDR3 region is CASGLGAGAPDTQYF. The CDR3 region has the DNA TGTGCTAGTGGTTTGGGAGCGGGGGCCCCAGATACGCAGTATTTT.

The J gene is TRBJ2-2, the V gene TRBV4-1, with D maybe TRBD2 (5 bases). This CDR3 has 16 amino acids. Per the germline V gene, CDR1 is MGHRA and CDR2 is YSYEKL. Trimming pared 3 bases from V and 2 bases from J, leaving 13 bases between. Here the CDR3 DNA reads TGCGCCAGCAGCCAGCGGGTCGTTCGTAACACCGGGGAGCTGTTTTTT. This encodes CASSQRVVRNTGELFF.

The chain is built from TRBV9 and TRBJ2-7, with 7 nucleotides matching TRBD2. Germline-derived CDR1 and CDR2 are SGDLS and YYNGEE. CDR3 size: 15 residues. J was trimmed by 0 bases and V by 1 base; bases with no gene match: 4. Here the CDR3 DNA reads TGTGCCAGCAGCGTATCTGGCGGGGGCTCCTACGAGCAGTACTTC. This sequence encodes CASSVSGGGSYEQYF.

The chain joins TRBV6-1 to TRBJ1-5; no definite D call. Trimming shortened V by 2 bases and J by 6 bases, and 5 bases separated the two germline ends. The CDR3 consists of 12 residues. Germline CDR1 and CDR2: MNHNS and SASEGT. The CDR3 loop is CASSESSQPQHF. The CDR3 DNA reads as TGTGCCAGCAGTGAAAGTAGTCAGCCCCAGCATTTT.

The rearrangement uses TRBV5-1 and TRBJ2-3; perhaps TRBD2 as D (5 bases). Germline V gene sequence: CDR1 SGHRS, CDR2 YFSETQ. The V end was cut by 2 bases, the J end by 3 bases, with 13 bases between. The CDR3 runs 15 residues. The CDR3 sequence is CASSLSQPGTDTQYF. DNA of the CDR3: TGCGCCAGCAGCTTATCCCAACCGGGGACAGATACGCAGTATTTT.

The V gene is TRBV2, the J gene TRBJ2-4, with 9 bases lining up with TRBD2. Looked up from germline, CDR1 is SNHLY and CDR2 is FYNNEI. V lost 8 bases to trimming and J lost 5 bases; unmatched junction nucleotides: 7. This CDR3 region has 14 residues. In nucleotides, the CDR3 is TGTGCCAGCCTTTTCCGGACTAGCGAAAACATTCAGTACTTC. This sequence encodes CASLFRTSENIQYF.

This clone was seen at least ten times. The chain carries TRBV12-3 or TRBV12-4 and TRBJ1-1; no clear D gene. V was trimmed by 3 bases and J by 6 bases, leaving 11 bases between them. The CDR3 sequence is 13 residues long. The CDR3 DNA reads TGTGCCAGCAGTTTCAGTGAAACCTCTGAAGCTTTCTTT. This translates into CASSFSETSEAFF.

The chain combines TRBV6-5 with TRBJ2-1, with D hard to call. V lost 0 bases and J lost 3, with 6 bases in between. The germline V gene encodes CDR1 MNHEY and CDR2 SVGAGI. The CDR3 is made up of 14 amino acids. CDR3 loop: CASSYSVIYNEQFF. CDR3 nucleotides: TGTGCCAGCAGTTACTCTGTAATCTACAATGAGCAGTTCTTC.

The chain joins TRBV5-1 to TRBJ1-1, with 7 bases matching TRBD1. Germline values: CDR1 SGHRS, CDR2 YFSETQ. This CDR3 spans 18 amino acids. The junction had 16 bases not matched to a gene; V was cut back by 3 bases and J by 2 bases. The CDR3 reads CASSYLKHSGQLNTEAFF. The CDR3 DNA sequence: TGCGCCAGCAGCTATTTGAAGCACTCGGGACAGCTAAACACTGAAGCTTTCTTT. The whole variable domain, remainder taken from reference TRBV5-1 and TRBJ1-1, is KAGVTQTPRYLIKTRGQQVTLSCSPISGHRSVSWYQQTPGQGLQFLFEYFSETQRNKGNFPGRFSGRQFSNSRSEMNVSTLELGDSALYLCASSYLKHSGQLNTEAFFGQGTRLTVV.

The rearrangement uses TRBV7-9 and TRBJ2-7; maybe TRBD2 (5 bases). Between the trimmed V and J ends, which lost 6 bases and 6 bases, there was a span of 12 bases. The CDR3 consists of 12 residues. Germline CDR1 SEHNR, CDR2 FQNEAQ (reference sequence). The CDR3 nucleotides are TGTGCCAGCAGGAAAAGAGGGAGCGAGCAGTACTTC. It codes for CASRKRGSEQYF.

V and J are TRBV28 and TRBJ1-2, with D possibly matching TRBD1 (6 bases). With 6 bases removed from V and 8 bases from J, the gap between germline ends came to 16 bases. The CDR3 totals 13 residues. The germline V gene has CDR1 MDHEN and CDR2 SYDVKM. The CDR3 region is CASRQNGGRGYTF. For the CDR3, the DNA is TGTGCCAGCAGACAAAATGGGGGCCGAGGCTACACCTTC.

This chain uses TRBV6-6 with TRBJ2-7; 10 bases map to TRBD1. CDR3 length: 15 residues. The germline gives CDR1 MNHNY, CDR2 SVGAGI (reference sequence). The J segment lost 2 bases and the V segment lost 7 bases, leaving 8 bases of the junction unmatched. The CDR3 here is CASTYSGTGAYEQYF. DNA for the CDR3: TGTGCCAGCACCTACTCCGGGACAGGGGCCTACGAGCAGTACTTC.

This clone was recorded a few times. The rearrangement links TRBV7-8 to TRBJ1-1, with a possible D match to TRBD1 (5 bases). The CDR3 covers 13 residues. With 2 bases removed from V and 3 bases from J, the gap between germline ends came to 7 bases. Germline V gene data show CDR1 as SGHVS and CDR2 as FQNEAQ. CDR3: CASSLLQDTEAFF. The CDR3 region has the DNA TGTGCCAGCAGCTTATTACAGGACACTGAAGCTTTCTTT.

The chain uses TRBV30 and TRBJ1-1; no definite D call. Germline loops: CDR1 GTSNPN, CDR2 SVGIG (reference sequence). This CDR3 is built from 13 residues. The ends were cut back, 5 bases at V and 1 base at J, with 11 bases in the middle. The CDR3 sequence: CAWGKGGNTEAFF. CDR3 coding DNA: TGTGCCTGGGGAAAGGGAGGGAACACTGAAGCTTTCTTT.

The V call is TRBV7-3, the J call TRBJ2-2, with 11 bases identical to TRBD2. Germline lookup yields CDR1 SGHTA and CDR2 FQGTGA. The CDR3 totals 15 residues. V was clipped by 6 bases and J by 5 bases; unmatched bases: 5. The CDR3 spells CASSRLAGPTGELFF. CDR3 nucleotide sequence: TGTGCCAGCAGTAGACTAGCGGGGCCTACCGGGGAGCTGTTTTTT.

The V call is TRBV9, the J call TRBJ1-3; D gene unclear. Per the germline V gene, CDR1 is SGDLS and CDR2 is YYNGEE. The CDR3 runs to 15 residues. Trimming took off 3 bases at V and 0 bases at J, with 10 bases between the two ends. The CDR3 bases are TGTGCCAGCAGCGACTTTGGTGGCTCTGGAAACACCATATATTTT. This gives the protein CASSDFGGSGNTIYF.

The CDR3 nucleotides are TGTGCCAGCAGCACCGACAGGGGGAGCAATCAGCCCCAGCATTTT. It encodes CASSTDRGSNQPQHF. This chain joins TRBV21-1 and TRBJ1-5; the table's TRBD1 call for D was not verified on the DNA. TRBV21-1 counts as a pseudogene. The CDR3 sequence is 15 residues long.

The chain recombines TRBV5-1 with TRBJ2-1; D is possibly TRBD2 (6 bases). The CDR3 totals 16 residues. The V end was cut by 0 bases, the J end by 0 bases, with 10 bases between. Per the germline V gene, CDR1 is SGHRS and CDR2 is YFSETQ. Written as DNA, the CDR3 is TGCGCCAGCAGCTTGGGAGCGGGCCGCTCCTACAATGAGCAGTTCTTC. Translated, it gives CASSLGAGRSYNEQFF. Combining the CDR3 with reference TRBV5-1 and TRBJ2-1 gives the whole variable domain KAGVTQTPRYLIKTRGQQVTLSCSPISGHRSVSWYQQTPGQGLQFLFEYFSETQRNKGNFPGRFSGRQFSNSRSEMNVSTLELGDSALYLCASSLGAGRSYNEQFFGPGTRLTVL.

V and J are TRBV6-4 and TRBJ2-3; TRBD2 matches 9 bases. Germline CDR1 MRHNA, CDR2 SNTAGT. The CDR3 sequence is 15 residues long. Germline trimming cut 1 base from V and 4 bases from J; bases unmatched to any gene: 3. Here the CDR3 DNA reads TGTGCCAGCAGTGACTTAGCGGGGGCCGCAGATACGCAGTATTTT. Amino acid sequence: CASSDLAGAADTQYF.

V is TRBV2 and J is TRBJ1-4; a weak D match, TRBD1 (5 bases). There are 14 residues in the CDR3. CDR1 is SNHLY, CDR2 FYNNEI, per germline. Trimming cost V 5 bases and J 3 bases, with 10 bases left between them. The CDR3 reads CASSPDRSNEKLFF. CDR3 DNA sequence: TGTGCCAGCAGTCCCGACAGATCTAATGAAAAACTGTTTTTT.

This clone was recorded once. The chain couples TRBV28 to TRBJ1-2; 7 bases are shared with TRBD1. The CDR3 is made up of 14 amino acids. V lost 4 bases, J lost 8 bases, and 10 bases stayed unmatched. Germline CDR1 is MDHEN and CDR2 is SYDVKM. The DNA of the CDR3 is TGTGCCAGCAGTTCCACAGGGGAGAGTGAGGGCTACACCTTC. It is translated as CASSSTGESEGYTF.

This clone has just one count. J is TRBJ2-5 and V is TRBV5-1, with 12 bases matching TRBD2. The CDR3 spans 16 residues. V gave up 3 bases and J gave up 4 bases; unmatched junction bases: 7. Germline CDR1 and CDR2: SGHRS and YFSETQ. The CDR3 region has the DNA TGCGCCAGCAGCTCCGGACTAGCGGGGCGACTAGAGACCCAGTACTTC. Encoded protein: CASSSGLAGRLETQYF.

The V call is TRBV5-6, the J call TRBJ2-3; 9 nucleotides agree with TRBD2. The CDR3 runs to 14 residues. Germline values: CDR1 SGHDT, CDR2 YYEEEE. V dropped 0 bases and J dropped 4; count of bases not matched to a gene: 0. CDR3 protein: CASSLERGADTQYF. DNA for the CDR3: TGTGCCAGCAGCTTGGAGCGGGGGGCAGATACGCAGTATTTT.

The gene calls are TRBV15 and TRBJ1-2; TRBD1 might be the D (6 bases). Deletions cut 0 bases from V and 8 bases from J, with 19 bases between. Germline CDR1 is LNHNV and CDR2 is YYDKDF (reference sequence). This CDR3 has 16 residues. DNA for the CDR3: TGTGCCACCAGCAGAGATAATGTCAGGGGATTGGGAGGCTACACCTTC. Protein: CATSRDNVRGLGGYTF. The full variable domain, with the rest looked up from reference TRBV15 and TRBJ1-2, is DAMVIQNPRYQVTQFGKPVTLSCSQTLNHNVMYWYQQKSSQAPKLLFHYYDKDFNNEADTPDNFQSRRPNTSFCFLDIRSPGLGDTAMYLCATSRDNVRGLGGYTFGSGTRLTVV.